These T cell receptor beta chains were read from a single sample in a study of blood T cell repertoires in COVID-19. Data came from immunoSEQ multiplex PCR; TCRdb stores just in-frame clones and leaves some out. The table shows 390,000 or so clones, with roughly 80% occurring only once. Sequenced sample: PBMCs or T cells enriched from blood (not recorded which). The receptor source for this set is a woman between 45 and 65 years old who had recovered from COVID-19. Both conserved end residues are part of each CDR3. A D gene is named only where the DNA matches it firmly. Some rows mark clone size as missing; the rest say once, few, many or name a class of expanded clone.

TRBJ1-5	TRBV3-1/TRBV3-2	14	-	few	TGTGCCAGCAGCCAAGGGGCGGGGGAAGGACCCCAGCATTTT	CASSQGAGEGPQHF
TRBJ2-5	TRBV9	13	-	few	TGTGCCAGCAGCGTAGGACAACAAGAGACCCAGTACTTC	CASSVGQQETQYF
TRBJ1-2	TRBV19	16	-	-	TGTGCCAGTAGTATTAAGAGCCCGCCTGAGAACTATGGCTACACCTTC	CASSIKSPPENYGYTF
TRBJ1-6	TRBV18	13	-	-	TGTGCCAGCTCCGCAAAACAGGATTCACCCCTCCACTTT	CASSAKQDSPLHF
TRBJ1-1	TRBV28	14	TRBD1	-	TGTGCCAGCAGTCCGACAGGGGCCCTGGCTGAAGCTTTCTTT	CASSPTGALAEAFF
TRBJ1-2	TRBV30	12	-	-	TGTGCCTGGAGTGTAAGCTCCGGAGACTACACCTTC	CAWSVSSGDYTF
TRBJ1-3	TRBV20-1	15	TRBD1	-	TGCAGTGCTAGTTATGGGACAGGAGAAGGAAACACCATATATTTT	CSASYGTGEGNTIYF
TRBJ2-1	TRBV15	13	TRBD1	-	TGTGCCACCAGCAGAACAACCGGGACAGGGCCGTTCTTC	CATSRTTGTGPFF
TRBJ2-3	TRBV5-6	13	-	once	TGTGCCAGCAGCTTGAGAAGACTAGATACGCAGTATTTT	CASSLRRLDTQYF
TRBJ2-1	TRBV9	16	-	-	TGTGCCAGCAGCCCCCGGACGGGTGGGAGTTACAATGAGCAGTTCTTC	CASSPRTGGSYNEQFF
TRBJ1-2	TRBV2	14	TRBD1	-	TGTGCCAGCAGCGGAACAGGGGGAGGCTATGGCTACACCTTC	CASSGTGGGYGYTF